These 13 T cell receptor beta chains were sequenced from one sample in a study of shared clonotypes between healthy human individuals. Clones were read by immunoSEQ multiplex PCR, and TCRdb kept only the in-frame ones, dropping some. The data show about 510,000 clones, 95% to 97% seen once. Specimen: naive CD4+ T cells sorted from blood. Specified subset: CD45RA+ positively selected. These receptors all stem from a woman aged 25 to 39 in good health.

J is TRBJ2-5 and V is TRBV2; weak D call: TRBD2 (6 bases). The CDR3 consists of 14 residues. With 3 bases removed from V and 4 bases from J, the gap between germline ends came to 12 bases. Germline CDR1 reads SNHLY; CDR2 reads FYNNEI. The CDR3 protein is CASSEASVAETQYF. DNA for the CDR3: TGTGCCAGCAGTGAGGCTAGCGTAGCAGAGACCCAGTACTTC.

This chain connects TRBV6-5 to TRBJ1-5; D is unresolved. In germline, CDR1 is MNHEY, CDR2 SVGAGI. Trimming left V 5 bases short and J 7 bases short, with 15 bases between. The CDR3 is made up of 14 amino acids. CDR3 nucleotide sequence: TGTGCCAGCAGTCCCGGGCCCTGGACCCAGCCCCAGCATTTT. This encodes CASSPGPWTQPQHF.

This clone was seen more than once but under ten times. This chain links TRBV7-3 with TRBJ2-7, with 7 positions matching TRBD2. In germline, CDR1 is SGHTA, CDR2 FQGTGA. J lost 3 bases, V lost 5 bases, and 4 bases had no gene match. The CDR3 extends over 13 amino acids. CDR3 in amino acids: CASSPSGDYEQYF. CDR3 nucleotide sequence: TGTGCCAGCAGCCCGAGCGGGGACTACGAGCAGTACTTC.

CDR3 amino acids: CASSLIKNSYNEQFF. The CDR3 DNA is TGTGCCAGCAGCTTAATTAAAAACTCCTACAATGAGCAGTTCTTC. This chain joins TRBV7-9 and TRBJ2-1; the D is unclear. V was trimmed by 2 bases and J by 0 bases, leaving 8 bases between them. Germline V gene lookup returns CDR1 SEHNR and CDR2 FQNEAQ (reference sequence). The CDR3 consists of 15 residues.

The chain links TRBV4-1 to TRBJ2-5; TRBD1 matches 9 bases. The ends lost 2 bases at V and 11 bases at J; junction bases unmatched: 9. Germline loops: CDR1 MGHRA, CDR2 YSYEKL. The CDR3 runs 14 residues. The CDR3 coding sequence is TGCGCCAGCAGCCAATCCGGGACAGGGAGGGAGCAGTACTTC. Protein: CASSQSGTGREQYF.

This clone occurred once. The rearrangement joins TRBV30 to TRBJ1-4; TRBD1 matches at 11 bases. The CDR3 contains 16 residues. CDR1 is GTSNPN, CDR2 SVGIG, per germline (reference sequence). V was pared by 4 bases and J by 13 bases, with 17 bases of the junction left unmatched. This chain's CDR3 is CAWTTIPGQGEGGLFF. The CDR3 DNA reads TGTGCCTGGACCACTATTCCGGGACAGGGGGAAGGAGGACTGTTTTTT.

This chain connects TRBV6-6 to TRBJ1-1; D uncertain. The CDR3 is 13 residues long. V dropped 7 bases and J dropped 3 bases, with 12 bases sitting between them. CDR1 and CDR2 (germline): MNHNY, SVGAGI (reference sequence). CDR3 in DNA: TGTGCCAGCAACCTCCGTCGGGACACTGAAGCTTTCTTT. This encodes CASNLRRDTEAFF.

This clone has a single count. V usage is TRBV6-5 and J usage is TRBJ2-7, with TRBD2 matching over 12 bases. There are 15 residues in the CDR3. The V gene end was trimmed by 4 bases and the J gene end by 5 bases; junction bases not matched to a gene: 6. The germline V gene encodes CDR1 MNHEY and CDR2 SVGAGI. CDR3 bases: TGTGCCAGCAGTTCCCTAGCGGGAGGGCCGCACGAGCAGTACTTC. Translating gives CASSSLAGGPHEQYF.

The J gene is TRBJ1-2, the V gene TRBV6-1, with D tentatively TRBD1 (5 bases). CDR3 length: 14 residues. From germline, CDR1 is MNHNS and CDR2 SASEGT. Trimming stripped 2 bases from V and 2 bases from J, with 9 bases between. CDR3 residues: CASSERQGNYGYTF. DNA of the CDR3: TGTGCCAGCAGTGAACGGCAGGGAAACTATGGCTACACCTTC.

In nucleotides, the CDR3 is TGTGCCATCAGTGGGTCAGATGGGACAGGGGCCGCGATTAATGATGGCTACACCTTC. Translation gives CAISGSDGTGAAINDGYTF. This sequence joins TRBV10-3 and TRBJ1-2; 10 bases are a match to TRBD1. CDR3 length equals 19 residues. Germline loops: CDR1 ENHRY, CDR2 SYGVKD. V lost 4 bases to trimming and J lost 6 bases; unmatched junction nucleotides: 20.

This clone was picked up one time. The CDR3 DNA sequence: TGTGCCAGCAGCCTTGGGGAGTCCTTAACTGAAGCTTTCTTT. Its protein is CASSLGESLTEAFF. The rearrangement joins TRBV4-2 to TRBJ1-1; the D is unclear. Trimming cost V 4 bases and J 5 bases, with 14 bases left between them. Germline loops: CDR1 LGHNA, CDR2 YNFKEQ. This CDR3 spans 14 amino acids.

This rearrangement joins TRBV15 to TRBJ1-1, with D unclear. V was pared by 0 bases and J by 4 bases, with 9 bases between. The CDR3 contains 14 residues. CDR1 and CDR2 (germline): LNHNV, YYDKDF (reference sequence). CDR3 loop: CATSRDWASTEAFF. The CDR3 DNA sequence: TGTGCCACCAGCAGAGATTGGGCTTCCACTGAAGCTTTCTTT.

The chain's CDR3 is CASSSGTSGTTDTQYF. For the CDR3, the DNA is TGCGCCAGCAGCTCCGGGACTAGCGGGACCACAGATACGCAGTATTTT. The gene calls are TRBV5-1 and TRBJ2-3; TRBD2 aligns across 13 bases. CDR3 length: 16 amino acids. V dropped 3 bases and J dropped 2; count of bases not matched to a gene: 3. Germline CDR1 reads SGHRS; CDR2 reads YFSETQ.